This T cell receptor (beta chain) was identified during a study of preoperative IRX-2 immunotherapy in early breast cancer. Libraries were prepared by immunoSEQ multiplex PCR; TCRdb keeps only in-frame clonotypes and omits some of them. The sample has about 25,000 clones, around four fifths seen once; the top ten hold over 1%. Treatment given: preoperative locoregional IRX-2 cytokine immunotherapy. Patients received preoperative, locoregional IRX-2 cytokine immunotherapy in a phase Ib study. This CDR3 is built from 13 residues. Trimming removed 4 bases from V and 0 bases from J, with 7 bases in between. The germline gives CDR1 SQVTM, CDR2 ANQGSEA.

The rearrangement links TRBV29-1 to TRBJ2-1, with D unresolved. Sample: lymph node tissue, taken after IRX-2 immunotherapy. The receptor was isolated from a human donor with breast cancer. CDR3 sequence: CSVVFHSYNEQFF. The CDR3 DNA reads TGCAGCGTTGTATTTCACTCCTACAATGAGCAGTTCTTC.